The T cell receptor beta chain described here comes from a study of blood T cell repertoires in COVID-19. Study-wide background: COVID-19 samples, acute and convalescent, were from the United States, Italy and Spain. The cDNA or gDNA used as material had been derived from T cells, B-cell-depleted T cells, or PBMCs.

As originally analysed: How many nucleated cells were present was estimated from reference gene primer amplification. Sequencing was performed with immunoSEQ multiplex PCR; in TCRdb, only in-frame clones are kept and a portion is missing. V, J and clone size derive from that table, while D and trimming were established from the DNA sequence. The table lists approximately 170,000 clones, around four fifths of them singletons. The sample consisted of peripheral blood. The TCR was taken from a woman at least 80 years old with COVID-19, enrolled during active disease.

Here the CDR3 DNA reads TGCGCCAGCAGCCAAGATTTGAGTTTTTCTAGGCAGCCCCAGCATTTT. Translated, it gives CASSQDLSFSRQPQHF. The chain uses TRBV4-1 and TRBJ1-5; D is ambiguous. The CDR3 is 16 residues long. The V end was cut by 0 bases, the J end by 7 bases, with 16 bases between. The V gene's germline CDR1 is MGHRA and CDR2 YSYEKL.